The rows below give T cell receptor beta chains drawn from one sample of a study of blood T cell repertoires in COVID-19. Some clones are missing from TCRdb's copy, which holds only in-frame ones; the method was immunoSEQ multiplex PCR. The top ten hold 10% to 15% of the sample, which has 270,000 or so clones, 85% seen once. Source material: peripheral blood. These receptor sequences come from a human donor in a cohort sampled during active COVID-19. Each CDR3 is given with its conserved first and last residue. The D gene is left open where the match is weak. Only part of the rows carry a size: once, few, many, or a class if the clone is expanded.

D gene: -
clone size: -
V gene: TRBV10-3
J gene: TRBJ2-7
CDR3 DNA: TGTGCCATCGGTCGACAAGACTACGAGCAGTACTTC
CDR3 protein: CAIGRQDYEQYF

D gene: -
clone size: -
V gene: TRBV5-8
J gene: TRBJ2-1
CDR3 DNA: TGTGCCAGCAGCCTTAGCCGGAGCTCCTACAATGAGCAGTTCTTC
CDR3 protein: CASSLSRSSYNEQFF

D gene: -
clone size: -
V gene: TRBV9
J gene: TRBJ2-5
CDR3 DNA: TGTGCCAGCAGTGAATTAGGGGGAGTCGGAGAGACCCAGTACTTC
CDR3 protein: CASSELGGVGETQYF

D gene: -
clone size: -
V gene: TRBV4-2
J gene: TRBJ2-3
CDR3 DNA: TGTGCCAGCAGCCAAAGGGGAGATACGCAGTATTTT
CDR3 protein: CASSQRGDTQYF

D gene: -
clone size: once
V gene: TRBV5-4
J gene: TRBJ2-3
CDR3 DNA: TGTGCCAGCAGCGCTGCCGGGACTCATGGCACAGATACGCAGTATTTT
CDR3 protein: CASSAAGTHGTDTQYF

D gene: TRBD1
clone size: -
V gene: TRBV19
J gene: TRBJ1-2
CDR3 DNA: TGTGCCAGTCATACAGGGGGCCGGAGCTACACCTTC
CDR3 protein: CASHTGGRSYTF

D gene: -
clone size: -
V gene: TRBV3-1/TRBV3-2
J gene: TRBJ1-5
CDR3 DNA: TGTGCCAGCAGCCAAGACAGATATCAGCCCCAGCATTTT
CDR3 protein: CASSQDRYQPQHF

D gene: -
clone size: few
V gene: TRBV11-2
J gene: TRBJ2-3
CDR3 DNA: TGTGCCAGCAGACCCTTACGGCGGCAGCCCACGGTCACAGATACGCAGTATTTT
CDR3 protein: CASRPLRRQPTVTDTQYF

D gene: -
clone size: -
V gene: TRBV6-5
J gene: TRBJ1-2
CDR3 DNA: TGTGCCAGCAGAGGGGATGGCTACACCTTC
CDR3 protein: CASRGDGYTF

D gene: -
clone size: -
V gene: TRBV11-2
J gene: TRBJ2-6
CDR3 DNA: TGTGCCAGCAGCGTATCGGGGTCGGCTGGGGCCAACGTCCTGACTTTC
CDR3 protein: CASSVSGSAGANVLTF

D gene: TRBD2
clone size: -
V gene: TRBV3-1/TRBV3-2
J gene: TRBJ2-1
CDR3 DNA: TGTGCCAGCAGCCAACCGTCCGGACTAGCGGTTTACAATGAGCAGTTCTTC
CDR3 protein: CASSQPSGLAVYNEQFF

D gene: -
clone size: -
V gene: TRBV7-2
J gene: TRBJ1-5
CDR3 DNA: TGTGCCAGCAGCTTAGATACAGGAGTGGCCCAGCATTTT
CDR3 protein: CASSLDTGVAQHF

D gene: TRBD1
clone size: -
V gene: TRBV5-1
J gene: TRBJ1-1
CDR3 DNA: TGCGCCAGCAGCCAGGGACAGTCCTACACTGAAGCTTTCTTT
CDR3 protein: CASSQGQSYTEAFF

D gene: TRBD2
clone size: -
V gene: TRBV25-1
J gene: TRBJ2-1
CDR3 DNA: TGTGCCAGCCGCCGGACTAGCGGGACTGAGCAGTTCTTC
CDR3 protein: CASRRTSGTEQFF

D gene: -
clone size: -
V gene: TRBV14
J gene: TRBJ2-7
CDR3 DNA: TGTGCCAGCTTCACAAATACAAGGGAGAGCTTCTTTTGCGAGCAGTACTTC
CDR3 protein: CASFTNTRESFFCEQYF

D gene: -
clone size: few
V gene: TRBV5-4
J gene: TRBJ1-2
CDR3 DNA: TGTGCCAGCAGCTTGGTGGGGGCATTCGGCTACACCTTC
CDR3 protein: CASSLVGAFGYTF

D gene: -
clone size: -
V gene: TRBV7-9
J gene: TRBJ1-4
CDR3 DNA: TGTGCCAGCAGCTTACCCCTCGCAGGGGAGCGAAAACTGTTTTTT
CDR3 protein: CASSLPLAGERKLFF

D gene: -
clone size: few
V gene: TRBV29-1
J gene: TRBJ1-5
CDR3 DNA: TGCAGCGCCGCCGACAGGAGCAATCAGCCCCAGCATTTT
CDR3 protein: CSAADRSNQPQHF

D gene: TRBD2
clone size: few
V gene: TRBV4-3
J gene: TRBJ2-1
CDR3 DNA: TGCGCCAGCAGCCAAGATCTTAGCGGGAGAATCCAGTTCTTC
CDR3 protein: CASSQDLSGRIQFF

D gene: TRBD1
clone size: -
V gene: TRBV24-1
J gene: TRBJ1-3
CDR3 DNA: TGTGCCACCAGTGATTTGCCAACAGGGGTCTCTGGAAACACCATATATTTT
CDR3 protein: CATSDLPTGVSGNTIYF

D gene: -
clone size: -
V gene: TRBV3-1/TRBV3-2
J gene: TRBJ1-5
CDR3 DNA: TGTGCCAGCAGCCGGAGCGTCAGCCAGCCCCAGCATTTT
CDR3 protein: CASSRSVSQPQHF

D gene: TRBD1
clone size: -
V gene: TRBV3-1/TRBV3-2
J gene: TRBJ1-2
CDR3 DNA: TGTGCCAGCAGGAGACAGGGGGCGTATGGCTACACCTTC
CDR3 protein: CASRRQGAYGYTF

D gene: -
clone size: -
V gene: TRBV15
J gene: TRBJ1-5
CDR3 DNA: TGTGCCACCAGCAGTTCGGCAGGGTGGGATCAGCCCCAGCATTTT
CDR3 protein: CATSSSAGWDQPQHF

D gene: TRBD2
clone size: -
V gene: TRBV7-2
J gene: TRBJ2-5
CDR3 DNA: TGTGCCAGCAGCTTACCAGCGGGAGGGCCCGGGACCCAGTACTTC
CDR3 protein: CASSLPAGGPGTQYF

D gene: -
clone size: -
V gene: TRBV6-5
J gene: TRBJ2-2
CDR3 DNA: TGTGCCACCGGAGGGGAGGCTACCGGGGAGCTGTTTTTT
CDR3 protein: CATGGEATGELFF

D gene: TRBD1
clone size: -
V gene: TRBV18
J gene: TRBJ1-5
CDR3 DNA: TGTGCCAGCTCACCTAGGACAGGGGATCAGCCCCAGCATTTT
CDR3 protein: CASSPRTGDQPQHF

D gene: -
clone size: -
V gene: TRBV7-2
J gene: TRBJ1-5
CDR3 DNA: TGTGCCAGCAGCCCCGCTGCAGGGGCAGGTCAGCCCCAGCATTTT
CDR3 protein: CASSPAAGAGQPQHF

D gene: -
clone size: -
V gene: TRBV6-6
J gene: TRBJ1-2
CDR3 DNA: TGTGCCAGCACAATTAGTCAAAACTATGGCTACACCTTC
CDR3 protein: CASTISQNYGYTF

D gene: -
clone size: -
V gene: TRBV20-1
J gene: TRBJ2-7
CDR3 DNA: TGCAGTACCAGTGGTGGGGGCTATGGGGCGGGAGCCTACGAGCAGTACTTC
CDR3 protein: CSTSGGGYGAGAYEQYF

D gene: TRBD2
clone size: -
V gene: TRBV3-1/TRBV3-2
J gene: TRBJ2-2
CDR3 DNA: TGTGCCAGCAGTAACAGCGGGAGGACCGGGGAGCTGTTTTTT
CDR3 protein: CASSNSGRTGELFF

D gene: TRBD2
clone size: -
V gene: TRBV6-2/TRBV6-3
J gene: TRBJ2-5
CDR3 DNA: TGTGCCAGCAGCCCGGGACTAGCGAGAGAGACCCAGTACTTC
CDR3 protein: CASSPGLARETQYF

D gene: TRBD2
clone size: -
V gene: TRBV9
J gene: TRBJ2-5
CDR3 DNA: TGTGCCAGCAACCCGGGACTAGCGGACCAAGAGACCCAGTACTTC
CDR3 protein: CASNPGLADQETQYF

D gene: -
clone size: once
V gene: TRBV11-2
J gene: TRBJ2-1
CDR3 DNA: TGTGCCAGCAGCCGCCGGTCTAGCTCCTACAATGAGCAGTTCTTC
CDR3 protein: CASSRRSSSYNEQFF

D gene: -
clone size: -
V gene: TRBV11-2
J gene: TRBJ2-1
CDR3 DNA: TGTGCCAGCAGCTTACGTGTGGCGGGGGCTTCGGCTTACAATGAGCAGTTCTTC
CDR3 protein: CASSLRVAGASAYNEQFF

D gene: -
clone size: once
V gene: TRBV14
J gene: TRBJ2-3
CDR3 DNA: TGTGCCAGCAGCCCCTACAGCACAGATACGCAGTATTTT
CDR3 protein: CASSPYSTDTQYF

D gene: TRBD2
clone size: few
V gene: TRBV5-1
J gene: TRBJ2-7
CDR3 DNA: TGCGCCAGCAGCATGAGGACTAGCGGGGCCTACGAGCAGTACTTC
CDR3 protein: CASSMRTSGAYEQYF

D gene: TRBD1
clone size: once
V gene: TRBV2
J gene: TRBJ1-2
CDR3 DNA: TGTGCCAGCAGGGGAGACAGGGTACGGAATTCGCGTGGCTACACCTTC
CDR3 protein: CASRGDRVRNSRGYTF

D gene: TRBD2
clone size: -
V gene: TRBV3-1/TRBV3-2
J gene: TRBJ2-6
CDR3 DNA: TGTGCCAGCAGCCCTCAGACTAGCGGGACCCGCCTTGGGGCCAACGTCCTGACTTTC
CDR3 protein: CASSPQTSGTRLGANVLTF

D gene: -
clone size: once
V gene: TRBV14
J gene: TRBJ2-7
CDR3 DNA: TGTGCCAGCAGCCAATACCACGGAGGAGGTGCCCCGCAGTACTTC
CDR3 protein: CASSQYHGGGAPQYF

D gene: TRBD2
clone size: -
V gene: TRBV4-2
J gene: TRBJ2-3
CDR3 DNA: TGTGCCAGCAGCTCCTTAGCGGGAGGGCTCACAGATACGCAGTATTTT
CDR3 protein: CASSSLAGGLTDTQYF

D gene: TRBD1
clone size: -
V gene: TRBV5-6
J gene: TRBJ2-7
CDR3 DNA: TGTGCCAGCAGCTGGGGACAGGGCCTCTACGAGCAGTACTTC
CDR3 protein: CASSWGQGLYEQYF

D gene: TRBD1
clone size: -
V gene: TRBV4-3
J gene: TRBJ2-1
CDR3 DNA: TGCGCCAGCAGCCAAGAGGACAGGGATTATGGGGATGAGCAGTTCTTC
CDR3 protein: CASSQEDRDYGDEQFF

D gene: TRBD2
clone size: -
V gene: TRBV27
J gene: TRBJ2-1
CDR3 DNA: TGTGCCAGCAGGCCTTTAGCGGGAGGGGGCAATGAGCAGTTCTTC
CDR3 protein: CASRPLAGGGNEQFF

D gene: -
clone size: -
V gene: TRBV29-1
J gene: TRBJ2-3
CDR3 DNA: TGCAGCGTTGGAGGCAGGGGTAACACAGATACGCAGTATTTT
CDR3 protein: CSVGGRGNTDTQYF

D gene: TRBD1
clone size: -
V gene: TRBV5-4
J gene: TRBJ1-5
CDR3 DNA: TGTGCCAGCAGCTTACAGGGGGAGAATCAGCCCCAGCATTTT
CDR3 protein: CASSLQGENQPQHF

D gene: TRBD1
clone size: few
V gene: TRBV11-3
J gene: TRBJ1-1
CDR3 DNA: TGTGCCAGCAGCCGGGACAGCTCTGAAGCTTTCTTT
CDR3 protein: CASSRDSSEAFF

D gene: -
clone size: -
V gene: TRBV24-1
J gene: TRBJ2-2
CDR3 DNA: TGTGCCACCAGCGGGAGTTCTGACACCGGGGAGCTGTTTTTT
CDR3 protein: CATSGSSDTGELFF

D gene: -
clone size: -
V gene: TRBV5-8
J gene: TRBJ2-3
CDR3 DNA: TGTGCCAGCAGCTCTTACAGCCCAGATACGCAGTATTTT
CDR3 protein: CASSSYSPDTQYF

D gene: TRBD2
clone size: -
V gene: TRBV28
J gene: TRBJ2-7
CDR3 DNA: TGTGCCAGCAGCCGGACTAGCGGGGTTGCCGAGCAGTACTTC
CDR3 protein: CASSRTSGVAEQYF

D gene: -
clone size: -
V gene: TRBV28
J gene: TRBJ2-2
CDR3 DNA: TGTGCCAGCAGTTTTTCGACTACCGGGGAGCTGTTTTTT
CDR3 protein: CASSFSTTGELFF

D gene: -
clone size: -
V gene: TRBV18
J gene: TRBJ2-7
CDR3 DNA: TGTGCCAGCTCCGCGACAGGACACTACGAGCAGTACTTC
CDR3 protein: CASSATGHYEQYF

D gene: TRBD2
clone size: -
V gene: TRBV11-3
J gene: TRBJ2-1
CDR3 DNA: TGTGCCAGCAGCGGACTAGCGGGAGGTGAGCAGTTCTTC
CDR3 protein: CASSGLAGGEQFF

D gene: TRBD2
clone size: -
V gene: TRBV18
J gene: TRBJ2-7
CDR3 DNA: TGTGCCAGCTCACCACAGCGGGAGGCGACCTACGAGCAGTACTTC
CDR3 protein: CASSPQREATYEQYF

D gene: -
clone size: -
V gene: TRBV3-1/TRBV3-2
J gene: TRBJ1-1
CDR3 DNA: TGTGCCAGCAGCCAAGGTCTAATAGGGAGCACTGAAGCTTTCTTT
CDR3 protein: CASSQGLIGSTEAFF